These T cell receptor beta chains were read from a single sample in a study of T cell responses to AZD1222 COVID-19 vaccine. Produced via immunoSEQ multiplex PCR; TCRdb's table is partial and in-frame only. The sample records 100,000 to 150,000 clones, about nine tenths being singletons. The sample here was peripheral blood, taken on day 0 of AZD1222 vaccination. Receptor source: an adult in good health. CDR3s leave out the opening cysteine and the closing phenylalanine or tryptophan.

CDR3 protein	V gene	J gene
ASSSRDRAYNEQF	TRBV7-9	TRBJ2-1
ASSLQGYEQY	TRBV5-1	TRBJ2-7
ASSLYGGNEKLF	TRBV4-1	TRBJ1-4
ASRQTPNQPQH	TRBV2	TRBJ1-5
ASSLTMNTEAF	TRBV11-3	TRBJ1-1
ASSLSGPNTEAF	TRBV5-1	TRBJ1-1
ASSSARRQIFTDTQY	TRBV7-9	TRBJ2-3
ASSPRWTAHSGNANEQF	TRBV5-1	TRBJ2-1
ASSSSSHSGANVLT	TRBV5-1	TRBJ2-6
SAREGGEAF	TRBV20-1	TRBJ1-1
ASSFGRLSGANVLT	TRBV7-9	TRBJ2-6
ASRDRGVNTEAF	TRBV19	TRBJ1-1
AIGSGPDQPQH	TRBV10-3	TRBJ1-5
ASSPGQRTEAF	TRBV12-3/TRBV12-4	TRBJ1-1
ASSEAGNTIY	TRBV2	TRBJ1-3
ASRKKKQGGETQY	TRBV6-5	TRBJ2-5
ASSSLAGANVLT	TRBV28	TRBJ2-6
ASSEVIAGGNNEQF	TRBV6-1	TRBJ2-1
ASRRAEDNEQF	TRBV5-1	TRBJ2-1
ASSESDPYNEQF	TRBV10-1	TRBJ2-1
ASKMDRVNTEAF	TRBV6-5	TRBJ1-1
ASSLSSRVSTDTQY	TRBV5-1	TRBJ2-3
ASRDVYEQY	TRBV5-1	TRBJ2-7
ASSIKVGQLTNTEAF	TRBV19	TRBJ1-1
ASSSRLAGDVDNEQF	TRBV11-2	TRBJ2-1